These 20 T cell receptor beta chains originate from one sample sequenced in a study of persistence of HIV-infected CD4 T cells. This was the immunoSEQ version 4 assay in survey mode. Generated by immunoSEQ multiplex PCR, the TCRdb table keeps only in-frame clones and is missing some. The table records tens of thousands of clones, 78% of them present only once. No antigen has been assigned to these receptors. The stimulus was lysate of CMV-infected fibroblasts, around 10 ug/mL. Sorted nonresponding memory CD4+ T cells were CD40L-negative, CD69-negative, CD45RO-high. This material consisted of CD4+ T cells sorted from PBMCs after roughly 18-hour stimulation, taken from a patient who received antiretroviral therapy. The receptors come from an adult woman with HIV who was CMV-seropositive.

V gene TRBV21-1 combines with J gene TRBJ1-3. TRBV21-1 counts as a pseudogene. The CDR3 is 15 residues long. For the CDR3, the DNA is TGTGCCAGCACCCTCCGGGGATCGACCGGAAACACCATATATTTT. It yields the protein CASTLRGSTGNTIYF.

The chain employs TRBV5-4 and TRBJ2-2; D gene uncertain. Trimming took 3 bases from V and 0 from J, leaving 9 bases between them. The CDR3 contains 15 residues. The V gene's germline CDR1 is SGHNT and CDR2 YYREEE (reference sequence). CDR3 region: CASSSYQSNTGELFF. The CDR3 region has the DNA TGTGCCAGCAGCTCGTACCAATCGAACACCGGGGAGCTGTTTTTT.

This clone was detected only a few times. The chain joins TRBV20-1 to TRBJ2-5; a weak D match, TRBD2 (5 bases). In germline, CDR1 is DFQATT, CDR2 SNEGSKA (reference sequence). The V gene lost 3 bases and the J gene lost 5 bases, with 10 bases spanning the gap. The CDR3 extends over 12 amino acids. The CDR3 here is CSASREHETQYF. In DNA form, the CDR3 reads TGCAGTGCTAGTAGGGAGCACGAGACCCAGTACTTC.

The chain joins TRBV2 to TRBJ1-2, with D tentatively TRBD1 (5 bases). The CDR3 loop spans 13 amino acids. V was trimmed by 6 bases and J by 4 bases, leaving 12 bases between them. Germline loops: CDR1 SNHLY, CDR2 FYNNEI. The DNA of the CDR3 is TGTGCCAGCAGCCTACAGGAGTTCTATGGCTACACCTTC. It encodes CASSLQEFYGYTF.

This clone was observed a few times. The chain is built from TRBV4-1 and TRBJ1-6, with D tentatively TRBD1 (5 bases). The CDR3 is 20 amino acids. The V end was cut by 0 bases, the J end by 5 bases, with 23 bases between. Per the germline V gene, CDR1 is MGHRA and CDR2 is YSYEKL. The CDR3 reads CASSQDTTTGWDLHNSPLHF. CDR3 coding DNA: TGCGCCAGCAGCCAAGATACAACCACGGGGTGGGACCTCCATAATTCACCCCTCCACTTT.

There are a few counts of this clone. This chain links TRBV7-9 with TRBJ2-4, with D perhaps matching TRBD1 (6 bases). Germline assignment: CDR1 SEHNR and CDR2 FQNEAQ (reference sequence). Between the trimmed V and J ends, which lost 6 bases and 3 bases, there was a span of 15 bases. This CDR3 is 15 amino acids long. The CDR3 nucleotides read TGTGCCAGCAGTTTACAGGGTGGTGTCAAAAACATTCAGTACTTC. The encoded protein is CASSLQGGVKNIQYF.

V and J are TRBV6-5 and TRBJ2-5, with a tentative D call TRBD1 (5 bases). Deletions cut 7 bases from V and 4 bases from J, with 13 bases between. The CDR3 extends over 13 amino acids. Germline V gene lookup returns CDR1 MNHEY and CDR2 SVGAGI. CDR3 in amino acids: CASTLTVRETQYF. The CDR3, as DNA: TGTGCCAGCACCCTGACAGTAAGAGAGACCCAGTACTTC.

In this sample, this clone turned up a few times. V usage is TRBV1 and J usage is TRBJ2-7; the D call TRBD1 from the table was never checked on the DNA. TRBV1 is termed a pseudogene. This CDR3 is 15 amino acids long. The CDR3 region is CTSTTTGQGICEQYF. Here the CDR3 DNA reads TGCACCAGCACCACCACGGGACAGGGAATCTGCGAGCAGTACTTC.

This clone was observed a handful of times. This CDR3 reads CASSQGGGSNSPLHF. In DNA form, the CDR3 reads TGTGCCAGCAGCCAAGGGGGAGGGAGTAATTCACCCCTCCACTTT. V is TRBV4-2 and J is TRBJ1-6; D is uncertain. With 1 base removed from V and 6 bases from J, the gap between germline ends came to 10 bases. From germline, CDR1 is LGHNA and CDR2 YNFKEQ. The CDR3 spans 15 residues.

This clone is a singleton in its sample. The genes are TRBV29-1 and TRBJ2-3, with D perhaps TRBD2 (7 bases). The CDR3 consists of 13 residues. V lost 7 bases and J lost 3, with 14 bases in between. From germline, CDR1 is SQVTM and CDR2 ANQGSEA. Here the CDR3 DNA reads TGCAGCGGTGGGGGCGGGGGTACAGATACGCAGTATTTT. The encoded protein is CSGGGGGTDTQYF.

This clone has just a few counts. The V and J genes are TRBV7-6 and TRBJ2-7; D not certain. The CDR3 consists of 13 residues. Germline assignment: CDR1 SGHVS and CDR2 FNYEAQ. V was clipped by 4 bases and J by 2 bases, with 9 bases between them. The CDR3 DNA reads TGTGCCAGCAGCTCCTACCGAACCTACGAGCAGTACTTC. The encoded protein is CASSSYRTYEQYF.

The chain carries TRBV6-5 and TRBJ2-7; possible D gene TRBD2, 5 bases. From germline, CDR1 is MNHEY and CDR2 SVGAGI. The V end was cut by 7 bases, the J end by 6 bases, with 16 bases between. This CDR3 is 13 amino acids long. CDR3 sequence: CASNVPGSREQYF. CDR3 sequence (DNA): TGTGCCAGCAACGTACCGGGATCGCGCGAGCAGTACTTC.

The count of this clone is one. The chain combines TRBV24-1 with TRBJ2-5; 7 nucleotides match TRBD1. This CDR3 region has 16 residues. Per germline, CDR1 KGHDR and CDR2 SFDVKD. Trimming took 5 bases from V and 2 from J; bases not matched to a gene: 10. The CDR3 loop is CATSGPMTGPQETQYF. CDR3 nucleotides: TGTGCCACCAGTGGTCCTATGACAGGGCCACAAGAGACCCAGTACTTC.

This chain joins TRBV7-9 and TRBJ1-2, with D uncertain. CDR3 length: 14 residues. Germline CDR1 and CDR2: SEHNR and FQNEAQ (reference sequence). The V end lost 5 bases, the J end lost 2 bases, and 12 bases lay between the germline ends. This CDR3 is CASSEVVPNYGYTF. The CDR3 nucleotides read TGTGCCAGCAGCGAGGTGGTTCCCAACTATGGCTACACCTTC.

The V call is TRBV5-1, the J call TRBJ2-5, with 9 positions matching TRBD1. The length of the CDR3 is 13 residues. V trimming: 3 bases; J trimming: 4 bases; junction bases outside the gene matches: 1. From germline, CDR1 is SGHRS and CDR2 YFSETQ. The CDR3 bases are TGCGCCAGCAGCTGGGGACAGGGAGAGACCCAGTACTTC. It encodes CASSWGQGETQYF.

J is TRBJ1-1 and V is TRBV28; TRBD1 agrees at 7 bases. The junction had 3 bases not matched to a gene; V was cut back by 8 bases and J by 3 bases. The CDR3 loop spans 12 amino acids. Germline V gene data show CDR1 as MDHEN and CDR2 as SYDVKM. As DNA, the CDR3 is TGTGCCAGCTATGACAGGGACACTGAAGCTTTCTTT. It encodes CASYDRDTEAFF.

The genes are TRBV11-1 and TRBJ2-7; 7 positions match TRBD1. The CDR3 has 15 residues. In germline, CDR1 is SGHAT, CDR2 FQDESV (reference sequence). The ends lost 3 bases at V and 1 base at J; junction bases unmatched: 6. CDR3 DNA sequence: TGTGCCAGCAGCTTCGGACAGGTTGTTTCCTACGAGCAGTACTTC. Translating gives CASSFGQVVSYEQYF. Full variable domain (remainder filled in from reference TRBV11-1 and TRBJ2-7): EAEVAQSPRYKITEKSQAVAFWCDPISGHATLYWYRQILGQGPELLVQFQDESVVDDSQLPKDRFSAERLKGVDSTLKIQPAELGDSAMYLCASSFGQVVSYEQYFGPGTRLTVT.

The chain joins TRBV6-5 to TRBJ2-2, with 11 bases that match TRBD2. V lost 7 bases and J lost 5; bases outside the gene matches: 6. CDR3 length equals 15 residues. Germline lookup yields CDR1 MNHEY and CDR2 SVGAGI. CDR3 in DNA: TGTGCCAGCAACAAACTAGCGGGGGATACCGGGGAGCTGTTTTTT. This encodes CASNKLAGDTGELFF.

This chain connects TRBV3-1 (or the pseudogene TRBV3-2) to TRBJ1-2, with unresolved D. Germline CDR1 and CDR2: LGHDT and YNNKEL (reference sequence). Trimming took 2 bases from V and 8 from J, leaving 9 bases between them. This CDR3 region has 12 residues. CDR3 bases: TGTGCCAGCAGCCAACTCCGGGAGGGCTACACCTTC. Translated, it gives CASSQLREGYTF.

The rearrangement uses TRBV18 and TRBJ1-2; the D gene is possibly TRBD1 (5 bases). Looked up from germline, CDR1 is KGHSH and CDR2 is LQKENI. This CDR3 is built from 14 residues. V lost 0 bases and J lost 8, with 13 bases in between. The CDR3 is CASSPPSRVGGYTF. The CDR3 nucleotides are TGTGCCAGCTCACCACCGAGCAGGGTCGGCGGCTACACCTTC.